The source of this TCR beta chain is a study of beta chain features in type 1 diabetes. The study's findings and limits: The VDJ junctions of type 1 diabetes patients carried fewer insertions and more deletions. For TCRB rearrangement, an influence of HLA type remained unresolved here. The study found moderately but significantly shorter TCRB CDR3s in all four CD4+ subsets of Type 1 diabetes patients.

CDR1 SGDLS and CDR2 YYNGEE come from the germline V gene. The germline V and J ends were trimmed by 3 bases and 5 bases, with 14 bases remaining between them. The CDR3 has 14 residues. CD45RO/CCR7/CD25/CD127/CD95/CD27 sorting isolated CD4+ naive, central memory, regulatory and stem cell-like memory cells. The isolated RNA, all of it, was reverse transcribed, so expressed TCRB transcripts were what got sequenced. For naive, central memory and regulatory T cell samples, reads averaged around 3.8 million. Clones were read by immunoSEQ multiplex PCR, and TCRdb kept only the in-frame ones, dropping some. The sample records 300,000 to 400,000 clones, 9.6% being singletons. This clone occurred many times. Its target is unknown.

This TCR derives from a man between 25 and 39 years old with type 1 diabetes. The sequenced sample consisted of central memory CD4+ T cells from blood. The chain has TRBV9 and TRBJ2-5; no clear D. DNA for the CDR3: TGTGCCAGCAGCGCTCAGTTGGTCGAGGAGACCCAGTACTTC. It yields the protein CASSAQLVEETQYF.